A single sample gave rise to the 26 T cell receptor beta chains below, sequenced in a study of blood T cell repertoires in COVID-19. Measured with immunoSEQ multiplex PCR; TCRdb has only the in-frame clones, and not every one. The sample includes approximately 210,000 clones, about four fifths seen only once; the top ten take about 8.3%. Input material: peripheral blood. Every receptor here comes from a woman of 80 years or more with COVID-19, enrolled during active disease.

This chain's CDR3 is CATSSTGVQPQHF. The DNA for the CDR3 is TGTGCCACCAGCAGTACAGGGGTACAGCCCCAGCATTTT. This chain joins TRBV15 and TRBJ1-5; 7 positions match TRBD1. V trimming: 3 bases; J trimming: 7 bases; junction bases outside the gene matches: 3. Germline V gene lookup returns CDR1 LNHNV and CDR2 YYDKDF (reference sequence). The CDR3 has 13 amino acids.

The chain recombines TRBV3-1 (or the pseudogene TRBV3-2) with TRBJ2-1; possible D gene TRBD2, 6 bases. The CDR3 has 16 residues. V lost 0 bases to trimming and J lost 3 bases, with 12 bases between them. Germline V gene data show CDR1 as LGHDT and CDR2 as YNNKEL (reference sequence). CDR3 amino acids: CASSQDPGLNYNEQFF. The DNA of the CDR3 is TGTGCCAGCAGCCAAGATCCGGGACTTAACTACAATGAGCAGTTCTTC.

The V call is TRBV5-4, the J call TRBJ2-1, with D possibly TRBD1 on 5 matching bases. CDR1 SGHNT and CDR2 YYREEE come from the germline V gene (reference sequence). Trimming cost V 4 bases and J 7 bases, with 9 bases left between them. This CDR3 spans 12 amino acids. Here the CDR3 DNA reads TGTGCCAGCAGCAAACAGGAGAATGAGCAGTTCTTC. Its translation: CASSKQENEQFF.

A single count supports this clone. The V call is TRBV12-3 or TRBV12-4, the J call TRBJ1-2, with D perhaps matching TRBD1 (5 bases). This CDR3 is 13 amino acids long. The ends were cut back, 2 bases at V and 6 bases at J, with 10 bases in the middle. CDR3 region: CASSLMAQDGYTF. The CDR3 DNA follows: TGTGCCAGCAGTTTAATGGCACAGGATGGCTACACCTTC.

The V and J genes are TRBV7-6 and TRBJ2-1; the D gene is possibly TRBD1 (6 bases). V lost 2 bases and J 8 bases, leaving 13 bases between the germline ends. Germline CDR1 is SGHVS and CDR2 is FNYEAQ. The CDR3 loop spans 14 amino acids. The CDR3 protein is CASSLRGGGDEQFF. In DNA, the CDR3 is TGTGCCAGCAGCTTAAGAGGTGGGGGCGATGAGCAGTTCTTC.

The rearrangement links TRBV23-1 to TRBJ2-6; the D gene is possibly TRBD1 (5 bases). TRBV23-1 counts as an open reading frame of uncertain function. CDR3 length equals 19 residues. The ends were cut back, 6 bases at V and 2 bases at J, with 23 bases in the middle. In nucleotides, the CDR3 is TGCGCCAGCAGCCCATTTTGTCGACAGACCACACCTGGGGCCAACGTCCTGACTTTC. This gives the protein CASSPFCRQTTPGANVLTF.

The chain carries TRBV6-5 and TRBJ1-2; D is possibly TRBD1 (6 bases). The germline CDR1 and CDR2 sequences are MNHEY and SVGAGI. The CDR3 contains 14 residues. V was cut by 5 bases and J by 4 bases, with 14 bases left in between. This CDR3 reads CASSTMGAGYGYTF. CDR3 DNA sequence: TGTGCCAGCAGTACAATGGGGGCCGGCTATGGCTACACCTTC.

This clone was seen only a few times. The chain employs TRBV10-1 and TRBJ1-1, with D possibly TRBD1 on 6 matching bases. Trimming removed 3 bases at V and 4 bases at J, with 18 bases between. The CDR3 runs 16 residues. Germline assignment: CDR1 WNHNN and CDR2 SYGVQD (reference sequence). The CDR3 loop reads CASSETGTPRGTEAFF. The DNA of the CDR3 is TGCGCCAGCAGTGAAACCGGGACACCCAGGGGCACTGAAGCTTTCTTT.

This chain uses TRBV9 with TRBJ2-1; 11 bases map to TRBD2. The V and J ends lost 4 bases and 4 bases, in that order; junction bases with no gene match: 4. Per germline, CDR1 SGDLS and CDR2 YYNGEE. This CDR3 has 15 amino acids. Here the CDR3 DNA reads TGTGCCAGCAGCCAAGTAGCGGGGGGGTACAATGAGCAGTTCTTC. Translating it yields CASSQVAGGYNEQFF.

This chain joins TRBV9 and TRBJ1-4; possible D gene TRBD1, 5 bases. The V and J ends lost 4 bases and 8 bases respectively, with 18 bases between them. The CDR3 loop spans 15 amino acids. CDR1 and CDR2 (germline): SGDLS, YYNGEE. This CDR3 reads CASSPGGDRKEKLFF. The CDR3 DNA follows: TGTGCCAGCAGCCCAGGAGGGGATCGGAAAGAAAAACTGTTTTTT.

The V gene is TRBV28, the J gene TRBJ2-1, with a weak D call TRBD2 (7 bases). The CDR3 is made up of 14 amino acids. The V gene's germline CDR1 is MDHEN and CDR2 SYDVKM. V was clipped by 7 bases and J by 8 bases, with 18 bases between them. Written as DNA, the CDR3 is TGTGCCAGCATCTCTTTAGGGGGGGGACATGAGCAGTTCTTC. Translated: CASISLGGGHEQFF.

The sample holds one count of this clone. The V call is TRBV11-2, the J call TRBJ2-7; D is ambiguous. Per the germline V gene, CDR1 is SGHAT and CDR2 is FQNNGV. The CDR3 is made up of 13 amino acids. Trimming removed 1 base at V and 2 bases at J, with 6 bases between. In DNA, the CDR3 is TGTGCCAGCAGCTTAGGCCTAACCTACGAGCAGTACTTC. Translated: CASSLGLTYEQYF.

The chain is built from TRBV6-5 and TRBJ2-1; 8 bases align to TRBD2. V was clipped by 7 bases and J by 2 bases; unmatched bases: 7. The germline V gene encodes CDR1 MNHEY and CDR2 SVGAGI. The CDR3 has 15 residues. DNA for the CDR3: TGTGCCAGCATAGTAGAGCGGGGGCCCTACAATGAGCAGTTCTTC. Its protein product is CASIVERGPYNEQFF.

This chain connects TRBV5-1 to TRBJ2-5, with a possible D match to TRBD2 (5 bases). CDR1 is SGHRS, CDR2 YFSETQ, per germline. Trimming took 4 bases from V and 0 from J, leaving 16 bases between them. This CDR3 comprises 16 residues. The CDR3 loop reads CASSLSLTGYQETQYF. The CDR3 coding sequence is TGCGCCAGCAGCCTCTCACTTACGGGGTACCAAGAGACCCAGTACTTC.

The chain combines TRBV7-9 with TRBJ2-1, with no clear D. Germline CDR1 SEHNR, CDR2 FQNEAQ (reference sequence). This CDR3 region has 12 residues. V gave up 5 bases and J gave up 6 bases, with 8 bases separating them. CDR3 in DNA: TGTGCCAGCAGCCCGGAGCGCAATGAGCAGTTCTTC. Translated, it gives CASSPERNEQFF.

The chain recombines TRBV28 with TRBJ1-6; 7 bases map to TRBD1. In germline, CDR1 is MDHEN, CDR2 SYDVKM. This CDR3 region has 16 residues. The V gene end was trimmed by 7 bases and the J gene end by 10 bases; junction bases not matched to a gene: 16. CDR3 loop: CASTSPRGRGNSPLHF. In DNA, the CDR3 is TGTGCCAGCACCTCCCCCCGGGGCAGGGGGAACTCACCCCTCCACTTT.

V and J are TRBV21-1 and TRBJ2-1; no DNA check was done on the table's D call, TRBD2. TRBV21-1 corresponds to a pseudogene. The CDR3 length is 20 residues. The CDR3 sequence is CASSKAGGRGGRISYNEQFF. The CDR3 coding sequence is TGTGCCAGCAGCAAAGCGGGGGGTAGGGGCGGCAGAATCTCCTACAATGAGCAGTTCTTC.

The chain joins TRBV28 to TRBJ1-5, with 9 bases aligning to TRBD1. CDR1 and CDR2 (germline): MDHEN, SYDVKM. Germline trimming cut 6 bases from V and 5 bases from J; bases unmatched to any gene: 8. The CDR3 runs to 15 residues. CDR3 nucleotide sequence: TGTGCCAGCAGAAAACAGGGGGCTGTAGATCAGCCCCAGCATTTT. It yields the protein CASRKQGAVDQPQHF.

The V gene is TRBV3-1 (or the pseudogene TRBV3-2), the J gene TRBJ1-2; D unresolved. Germline V CDR1 and CDR2: LGHDT, YNNKEL (reference sequence). The V and J ends lost 1 base and 7 bases respectively, with 13 bases between them. The CDR3 spans 14 residues. The CDR3 loop reads CASSQGPSSGGYTF. The CDR3 coding sequence is TGTGCCAGCAGCCAAGGACCCTCCAGCGGTGGCTACACCTTC.

The genes are TRBV6-1 and TRBJ2-4; a weak D match, TRBD1 (6 bases). The CDR3 extends over 14 amino acids. The V gene's germline CDR1 is MNHNS and CDR2 SASEGT. Between the trimmed V and J ends, which lost 2 bases and 8 bases, there was a span of 13 bases. CDR3 coding DNA: TGTGCCAGCAGTGAAACTACAGGGTCGGACATTCAGTACTTC. Protein sequence: CASSETTGSDIQYF.

The chain is built from TRBV6-5 and TRBJ1-1; 8 positions agree with TRBD1. Germline CDR1 is MNHEY and CDR2 is SVGAGI. The CDR3 is 15 residues long. V shed 4 bases, J shed 0 bases, and the junction held 4 bases outside the gene matches. CDR3 in amino acids: CASSWTGSMNTEAFF. In DNA form, the CDR3 reads TGTGCCAGCAGTTGGACAGGGAGCATGAACACTGAAGCTTTCTTT.

The V and J genes are TRBV12-3 or TRBV12-4 and TRBJ2-7, with 9 bases fitting TRBD1. The CDR3 consists of 13 residues. Losses at the gene ends were 5 bases for V and 5 bases for J; bases not matched to a gene: 4. CDR3: CASSRTGDHEQYF. Here the CDR3 DNA reads TGTGCCAGCAGTCGGACAGGGGACCACGAGCAGTACTTC.

The V call is TRBV5-4, the J call TRBJ2-1; possibly TRBD2 for D (6 bases). This CDR3 contains 15 residues. V dropped 0 bases and J dropped 0 bases, with 7 bases sitting between them. Per germline, CDR1 SGHNT and CDR2 YYREEE (reference sequence). CDR3 coding DNA: TGTGCCAGCAGCTTGGCGGGAGCCTCCTACAATGAGCAGTTCTTC. Translated: CASSLAGASYNEQFF.

The genes are TRBV9 and TRBJ1-2; TRBD1 might be the D (6 bases). This CDR3 has 14 amino acids. The V and J ends lost 1 base and 7 bases respectively, with 14 bases between them. CDR1 is SGDLS and CDR2 is YYNGEE in the germline V gene. The CDR3 nucleotides read TGTGCCAGCAGCGTACCTACAGGGTTAGGTGGCTACACCTTC. It encodes CASSVPTGLGGYTF.

The chain combines TRBV9 with TRBJ1-4; 10 bases match TRBD1. The CDR3 totals 16 residues. Germline-derived CDR1 and CDR2 are SGDLS and YYNGEE. The ends lost 4 bases at V and 8 bases at J; junction bases unmatched: 11. CDR3 nucleotide sequence: TGTGCCAGCAGCATACTGCCGGGACAGGGGTCGGAAAAACTGTTTTTT. Its protein product is CASSILPGQGSEKLFF.

The J gene is TRBJ2-7, the V gene TRBV28, with 8 positions matching TRBD1. This CDR3 spans 15 amino acids. The germline CDR1 and CDR2 sequences are MDHEN and SYDVKM. The V gene end was trimmed by 2 bases and the J gene end by 0 bases; junction bases not matched to a gene: 3. CDR3: CASSLRTGGSYEQYF. The CDR3 nucleotides are TGTGCCAGCAGTTTAAGAACAGGGGGCTCCTACGAGCAGTACTTC.